This passage covers 30 T cell receptor beta chains from one sample sequenced in a study of monozygotic twins with inflammatory bowel disease. One entry per CDR3 protein, without DNA, is what TCRdb gives after re-calling the 5' RACE reads. This sample contains 420,000 or so distinct CDR3 sequences. The sequenced material came from blood. The receptors were gathered from a human donor with ulcerative colitis or Crohn's disease, or a healthy co-twin of an affected twin (not recorded which).

The CDR3 sequence: CASSFGGTNTGELFF. The genes are TRBV5-1 and TRBJ2-2. There are 15 residues in the CDR3. Germline V gene sequence: CDR1 SGHRS, CDR2 YFSETQ.

The V call is TRBV20-1, the J call TRBJ2-4; TCRdb proposes TRBD1, but this gene call is untestable without DNA. The CDR3 covers 13 residues. Germline assignment: CDR1 DFQATT and CDR2 SNEGSKA (reference sequence). This chain's CDR3 is CSGRPQGKNIQYF.

The CDR3 spells CATSRGQGNEQYF. The gene calls are TRBV15 and TRBJ2-7; as DNA is missing, the TRBD1 call by TCRdb cannot be tested. The CDR3 has 13 amino acids. Germline-derived CDR1 and CDR2 are LNHNV and YYDKDF (reference sequence).

The V gene is TRBV5-1, the J gene TRBJ2-1; TCRdb reports TRBD2, a call that lacks DNA to check it against. The CDR3 length is 14 residues. Germline V lookup: CDR1 SGHRS, CDR2 YFSETQ. CDR3 in amino acids: CASSRDYPNNEQFF. The whole variable domain, filled in from reference TRBV5-1 and TRBJ2-1, reads KAGVTQTPRYLIKTRGQQVTLSCSPISGHRSVSWYQQTPGQGLQFLFEYFSETQRNKGNFPGRFSGRQFSNSRSEMNVSTLELGDSALYLCASSRDYPNNEQFFGPGTRLTVL.

The chain recombines TRBV7-7 with TRBJ2-1; TCRdb outputs TRBD1, but without DNA this stays unchecked. The germline CDR1 and CDR2 sequences are SSHAT and FNYEAQ (reference sequence). This CDR3 is built from 15 residues. The chain's CDR3 is CASSLTVLSYNEQFF.

This rearrangement joins TRBV30 to TRBJ1-1. The CDR3 loop spans 13 amino acids. Germline V gene data show CDR1 as GTSNPN and CDR2 as SVGIG (reference sequence). CDR3 sequence: CAWSAQGWTEAFF.

The chain links TRBV7-6 to TRBJ2-1; the D gene TCRdb calls, TRBD2, cannot be checked with no DNA. The germline V gene has CDR1 SGHVS and CDR2 FNYEAQ. This CDR3 is 17 amino acids long. The CDR3 sequence: CASSLDTSDGSYNEQFF.

The chain carries TRBV19 and TRBJ2-3; TCRdb's D call of TRBD1 is untestable without DNA. This CDR3 is 14 amino acids long. CDR1 and CDR2 (germline): LNHDA, SQIVND (reference sequence). CDR3 in amino acids: CASSQGQGPDTQYF. Full variable domain (remainder filled in from reference TRBV19 and TRBJ2-3): DGGITQSPKYLFRKEGQNVTLSCEQNLNHDAMYWYRQDPGQGLRLIYYSQIVNDFQKGDIAEGYSVSREKKESFPLTVTSAQKNPTAFYLCASSQGQGPDTQYFGPGTRLTVL.

The chain couples TRBV7-3 to TRBJ2-4; TCRdb picks TRBD2, but there is no DNA to check that call. CDR3 length: 13 amino acids. CDR1 SGHTA and CDR2 FQGTGA come from the germline V gene. CDR3 sequence: CASSPGPQNIQYF.

The gene calls are TRBV19 and TRBJ1-1; TCRdb names TRBD1, which stays unverified in the absence of DNA. The CDR3 loop spans 12 amino acids. Looked up from germline, CDR1 is LNHDA and CDR2 is SQIVND (reference sequence). The chain's CDR3 is CASNEGATEAFF.

This chain links TRBV9 with TRBJ2-1; TCRdb outputs TRBD2, but without DNA this stays unchecked. The CDR3 is 17 residues long. The germline gives CDR1 SGDLS, CDR2 YYNGEE. CDR3 region: CASSVGSIGGSANEQFF.

The V and J genes are TRBV28 and TRBJ1-2; the TRBD1 assignment by TCRdb is unverifiable without DNA. The CDR3 runs 13 residues. Germline CDR1 MDHEN, CDR2 SYDVKM. The CDR3 protein is CASKRDPNYGFTF.

This chain links TRBV4-3 with TRBJ2-7. CDR1 and CDR2 (germline): LGHNA, YSLEER. The CDR3 is 14 amino acids. CDR3 amino acids: CASSQDVRSYEQYF.

The chain links TRBV5-1 to TRBJ2-7; TCRdb's assignment of TRBD2 cannot be checked, as there is no DNA. The CDR3 runs to 17 residues. Germline assignment: CDR1 SGHRS and CDR2 YFSETQ. This CDR3 reads CASSPFGLAGSSYEQYF.

The chain joins TRBV5-1 to TRBJ2-7; TCRdb proposes TRBD2, but this gene call is untestable without DNA. The CDR3 spans 14 residues. Germline values: CDR1 SGHRS, CDR2 YFSETQ. The CDR3 loop is CASSFGLADYEQYF.

The V gene is TRBV24-1, the J gene TRBJ2-3; the D gene TCRdb calls, TRBD2, cannot be checked with no DNA. This CDR3 is built from 14 residues. Germline CDR1 KGHDR, CDR2 SFDVKD. CDR3 sequence reads: CATSEASGTDTQYF.

The chain is built from TRBV19 and TRBJ2-3. Germline V gene data show CDR1 as LNHDA and CDR2 as SQIVND (reference sequence). The CDR3 has 14 amino acids. Here the CDR3 reads CASSGGLITDTQYF.

The chain joins TRBV20-1 to TRBJ1-2; checking the TCRdb D call of TRBD1 is not possible without DNA. This CDR3 is built from 13 residues. Germline V CDR1 and CDR2: DFQATT, SNEGSKA (reference sequence). This CDR3 is CSARQTGDYGYTF.

The chain is built from TRBV19 and TRBJ1-1; TCRdb indicates TRBD1, and absent DNA this call remains unverified. Germline V gene lookup returns CDR1 LNHDA and CDR2 SQIVND (reference sequence). The CDR3 is 13 amino acids. The CDR3 sequence: CASSIGGPTEAFF.

The chain carries TRBV7-9 and TRBJ1-4; checking the TCRdb D call of TRBD1 is not possible without DNA. The germline V gene has CDR1 SEHNR and CDR2 FQNEAQ (reference sequence). The CDR3 is 15 amino acids. CDR3 region: CASSLAETRGEKLFF.

The CDR3 reads CASSELAGGPNNEQFF. The chain uses TRBV3-1 and TRBJ2-1; TCRdb gives TRBD2 as the D gene, but with no DNA this cannot be confirmed. This CDR3 spans 16 amino acids. Germline V CDR1 and CDR2: LGHDT, YNNKEL (reference sequence).

The CDR3 sequence is CASSHPAKSGNTIYF. The chain uses TRBV7-6 and TRBJ1-3; no DNA is available, so the TRBD1 call from TCRdb remains unchecked. This CDR3 has 15 residues. Germline CDR1 and CDR2: SGHVS and FNYEAQ.

The chain uses TRBV4-3 and TRBJ2-3; absent DNA, TCRdb's TRBD1 call cannot be checked. The CDR3 has 15 amino acids. From germline, CDR1 is LGHNA and CDR2 YSLEER. The CDR3 reads CASSQDGRGGDTQYF.

This chain connects TRBV11-1 to TRBJ2-2. The CDR3 runs to 12 residues. The germline V gene encodes CDR1 SGHAT and CDR2 FQDESV (reference sequence). The CDR3 is CASSPEVGELFF.

V gene TRBV20-1 combines with J gene TRBJ2-5; absent DNA, TCRdb's TRBD2 call cannot be checked. The CDR3 length is 16 residues. CDR1 is DFQATT and CDR2 is SNEGSKA in the germline V gene (reference sequence). The CDR3 protein is CSARDLWRTPQETQYF.

This chain uses TRBV5-1 with TRBJ2-3; TCRdb selects TRBD2, and the lack of DNA leaves this call unchecked. CDR1 is SGHRS, CDR2 YFSETQ, per germline. The CDR3 spans 16 residues. CDR3 amino acids: CASSPGGSGGTDTQYF.

J is TRBJ2-1 and V is TRBV20-1; with no DNA, the TCRdb D assignment of TRBD2 cannot be verified. From germline, CDR1 is DFQATT and CDR2 SNEGSKA (reference sequence). The CDR3 loop spans 15 amino acids. The CDR3 reads CSAPASGSSYNEQFF.

CDR3 region: CASTNPDSPLHF. The V gene is TRBV28, the J gene TRBJ1-6. Per the germline V gene, CDR1 is MDHEN and CDR2 is SYDVKM. This CDR3 region has 12 residues.

V gene TRBV27 combines with J gene TRBJ2-1; the TCRdb D gene call, TRBD1, has no DNA to confirm it. Germline lookup yields CDR1 MNHEY and CDR2 SMNVEV (reference sequence). CDR3 length: 14 amino acids. This CDR3 reads CASGSGTVYNEQFF.

The V call is TRBV7-2, the J call TRBJ2-7; TCRdb picks TRBD1, but there is no DNA to check that call. Germline V gives CDR1 SGHTA, CDR2 FQGNSA. This CDR3 spans 12 amino acids. The CDR3 loop is CASSPGNYEQYF. The full variable domain, completed using reference TRBV7-2 and TRBJ2-7, is GAGVSQSPSNKVTEKGKDVELRCDPISGHTALYWYRQSLGQGLEFLIYFQGNSAPDKSGLPSDRFSAERTGGSVSTLTIQRTQQEDSAVYLCASSPGNYEQYFGPGTRLTVT.